These 15 T cell receptor beta chains were sequenced from one sample in a study of T cell responses to AZD1222 COVID-19 vaccine. Sequenced by immunoSEQ multiplex PCR; TCRdb stores in-frame clones only, minus some. The sample has roughly 120,000 clones; around 93% are singletons. The starting material was peripheral blood, obtained on day 0 of AZD1222 vaccination. Receptors were obtained from an adult in good health.

The chain is built from TRBV6-2 or TRBV6-3 and TRBJ1-4; D remains ambiguous. This CDR3 region has 14 residues. The V end was cut by 2 bases, the J end by 6 bases, with 10 bases between. From germline, CDR1 is MNHEY and CDR2 SVGEGT. For the CDR3, the DNA is TGTGCCAGCAGTTACGCTCGGCAGGATGAAAAACTGTTTTTT. Its protein is CASSYARQDEKLFF.

This clone was detected once. The chain recombines TRBV5-6 with TRBJ2-7; 10 positions match TRBD2. CDR1 SGHDT and CDR2 YYEEEE come from the germline V gene. The trim removed 2 bases at V and 4 bases at J, leaving 6 bases unmatched. This CDR3 is built from 15 residues. CDR3 sequence (DNA): TGTGCCAGCAGCTTCCCTAGCGGGGGTGTTTACGAGCAGTACTTC. It specifies CASSFPSGGVYEQYF.

V gene TRBV6-1 combines with J gene TRBJ1-1; a possible D gene is TRBD1 (5 bases). Germline assignment: CDR1 MNHNS and CDR2 SASEGT. The germline V and J ends were trimmed by 6 bases and 10 bases, with 24 bases remaining between them. CDR3 length: 15 residues. For the CDR3, the DNA is TGTGCCAGCAGCAGACCGGGGGATCTTGTTGGTGGAGCTTTCTTT. The encoded protein is CASSRPGDLVGGAFF.

The chain links TRBV4-1 to TRBJ1-5, with D unclear. Germline V gene lookup returns CDR1 MGHRA and CDR2 YSYEKL. The ends were cut back, 1 base at V and 1 base at J, with 5 bases in the middle. The CDR3 contains 14 residues. The CDR3 loop is CASSQGASNQPQHF. DNA for the CDR3: TGCGCCAGCAGCCAAGGAGCCAGCAATCAGCCCCAGCATTTT.

A single count supports this clone. The V call is TRBV7-2, the J call TRBJ1-2; D perhaps matches TRBD1 (5 bases). V lost 5 bases and J lost 3, with 19 bases in between. This CDR3 is 16 amino acids long. Germline assignment: CDR1 SGHTA and CDR2 FQGNSA. The CDR3 DNA sequence: TGTGCCAGCAGCCCCGCAAGAATCCAGGGAGACTATGGCTACACCTTC. It specifies CASSPARIQGDYGYTF.

The gene calls are TRBV7-6 and TRBJ2-3; D perhaps matches TRBD1 (5 bases). The CDR3 totals 15 residues. Looked up from germline, CDR1 is SGHVS and CDR2 is FNYEAQ. Trimming stripped 4 bases from V and 0 bases from J, with 11 bases between. CDR3: CASSYGHFSTDTQYF. The CDR3 region has the DNA TGTGCCAGCAGCTATGGACACTTTAGCACAGATACGCAGTATTTT.

CDR3 in DNA: TGTGCCAGCAGCTTCAAGGGCCCCTCCTACGAGCAGTACTTC. Translated, it gives CASSFKGPSYEQYF. The chain combines TRBV7-8 with TRBJ2-7, with D uncertain. Per germline, CDR1 SGHVS and CDR2 FQNEAQ. The CDR3 covers 14 residues. V shed 3 bases and J shed 0 bases, with 9 bases lying between them.

The J gene is TRBJ1-2, the V gene TRBV5-6; possible D gene TRBD1, 5 bases. Germline V gene lookup returns CDR1 SGHDT and CDR2 YYEEEE. The CDR3 runs to 14 residues. V lost 3 bases to trimming and J lost 4 bases, with 13 bases between them. The CDR3 is CASSSGTMIYGYTF. CDR3 bases: TGTGCCAGCAGCTCCGGGACTATGATCTATGGCTACACCTTC.

The chain recombines TRBV9 with TRBJ2-1; 10 bases fit TRBD2. Germline assignment: CDR1 SGDLS and CDR2 YYNGEE. This CDR3 comprises 15 residues. The V and J ends lost 4 bases and 0 bases, in that order; junction bases with no gene match: 1. CDR3 loop: CASSPSGSSYNEQFF. CDR3 in DNA: TGTGCCAGCAGCCCTAGCGGGAGCTCCTACAATGAGCAGTTCTTC.

This chain uses TRBV12-3 or TRBV12-4 with TRBJ2-6, with D hard to call. V was pared by 6 bases and J by 1 base, with 4 bases between. CDR3 size: 13 residues. CDR3 amino acids: CASSDSGANVLTF. The CDR3 nucleotides read TGTGCCAGCAGCGATTCTGGGGCCAACGTCCTGACTTTC.

This clone is a singleton in its sample. The genes are TRBV7-9 and TRBJ1-1; 10 bases match TRBD1. Germline lookup yields CDR1 SEHNR and CDR2 FQNEAQ (reference sequence). The CDR3 has 15 residues. The V segment lost 2 bases and the J segment 3 bases; nucleotides outside the gene matches: 3. CDR3 region: CASSLRQGADTEAFF. DNA for the CDR3: TGTGCCAGCAGCTTACGACAGGGGGCAGACACTGAAGCTTTCTTT.

This rearrangement joins TRBV6-6 to TRBJ1-5; 8 bases match TRBD1. Germline CDR1 and CDR2: MNHNY and SVGAGI (reference sequence). CDR3 size: 15 residues. The ends lost 6 bases at V and 1 base at J; junction bases unmatched: 5. The CDR3: CASSGQGGSNQPQHF. As DNA, the CDR3 is TGTGCCAGCAGCGGACAGGGTGGGAGCAATCAGCCCCAGCATTTT.

The chain has TRBV6-2 or TRBV6-3 and TRBJ1-6; D is unresolved. Germline V CDR1 and CDR2: MNHEY, SVGEGT. The CDR3 sequence is 15 residues long. V was shortened by 4 bases and J by 10 bases, with 17 bases between the two germline ends. This CDR3 is CASSSPDLGRSPLHF. CDR3 coding DNA: TGTGCCAGCAGTTCGCCCGACTTGGGGAGGTCACCCCTCCACTTT.

This clone was seen a single time. The chain carries TRBV28 and TRBJ2-1; 9 nucleotides agree with TRBD1. After removal of 4 bases from V and 9 bases from J, the junction contained 10 bases not matched to a gene. Germline assignment: CDR1 MDHEN and CDR2 SYDVKM. This CDR3 is built from 15 residues. CDR3 in DNA: TGTGCCAGCAGTTCACAGGGGGCGGGTTCGGGTGAGCAGTTCTTC. Translation: CASSSQGAGSGEQFF. The entire variable domain, with the rest obtained from reference TRBV28 and TRBJ2-1, is as follows: DVKVTQSSRYLVKRTGEKVFLECVQDMDHENMFWYRQDPGLGLRLIYFSYDVKMKEKGDIPEGYSVSREKKERFSLILESASTNQTSMYLCASSSQGAGSGEQFFGPGTRLTVL.

The chain joins TRBV4-3 to TRBJ2-3, with 9 bases fitting TRBD2. The germline CDR1 and CDR2 sequences are LGHNA and YSLEER. After removal of 1 base from V and 7 bases from J, the junction contained 3 bases not matched to a gene. This CDR3 is 14 amino acids long. CDR3 amino acids: CASSQAGTSYTQYF. Written as DNA, the CDR3 is TGCGCCAGCAGCCAAGCCGGGACTAGCTATACGCAGTATTTT.